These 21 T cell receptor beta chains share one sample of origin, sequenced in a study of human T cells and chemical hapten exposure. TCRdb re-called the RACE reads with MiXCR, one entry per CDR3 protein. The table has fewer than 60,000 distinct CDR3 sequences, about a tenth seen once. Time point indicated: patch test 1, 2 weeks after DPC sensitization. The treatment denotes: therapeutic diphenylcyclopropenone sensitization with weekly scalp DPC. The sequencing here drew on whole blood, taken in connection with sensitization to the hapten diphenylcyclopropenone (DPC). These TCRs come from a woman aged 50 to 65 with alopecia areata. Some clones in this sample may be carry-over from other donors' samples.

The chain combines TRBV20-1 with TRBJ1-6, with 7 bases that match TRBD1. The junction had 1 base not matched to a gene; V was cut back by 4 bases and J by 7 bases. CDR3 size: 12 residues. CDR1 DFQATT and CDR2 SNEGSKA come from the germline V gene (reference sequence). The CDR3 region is CSATGGNSPLHF. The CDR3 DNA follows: TGCAGTGCTACAGGGGGGAATTCACCCCTCCACTTT.

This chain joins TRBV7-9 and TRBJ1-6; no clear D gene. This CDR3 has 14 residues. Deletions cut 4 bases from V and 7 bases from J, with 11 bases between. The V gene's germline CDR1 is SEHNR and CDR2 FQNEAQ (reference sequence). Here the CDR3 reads CASSSERQNSPLHF. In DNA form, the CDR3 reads TGTGCCAGCAGCTCGGAGCGGCAAAATTCACCCCTCCACTTT.

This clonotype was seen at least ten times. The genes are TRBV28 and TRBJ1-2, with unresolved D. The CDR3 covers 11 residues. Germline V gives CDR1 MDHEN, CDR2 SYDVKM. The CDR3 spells CALGKTYGYTF. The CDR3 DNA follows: TGTGCGCTTGGGAAGACCTATGGCTACACCTTC.

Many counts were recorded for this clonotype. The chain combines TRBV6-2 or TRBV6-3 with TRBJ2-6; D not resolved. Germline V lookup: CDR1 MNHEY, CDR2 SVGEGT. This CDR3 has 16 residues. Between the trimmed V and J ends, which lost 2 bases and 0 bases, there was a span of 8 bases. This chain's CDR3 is CASSYPQNSGANVLTF. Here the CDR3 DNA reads TGTGCCAGCAGTTACCCCCAAAACTCTGGGGCCAACGTCCTGACTTTC.

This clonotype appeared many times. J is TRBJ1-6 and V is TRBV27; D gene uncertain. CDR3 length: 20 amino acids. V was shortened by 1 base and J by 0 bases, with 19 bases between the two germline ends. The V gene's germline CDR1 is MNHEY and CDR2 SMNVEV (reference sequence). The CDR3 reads CASSLYSDFSLSSYNSPLHF. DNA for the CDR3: TGTGCCAGCAGTTTATATTCGGACTTTTCCCTGAGCTCCTATAATTCACCCCTCCACTTT.

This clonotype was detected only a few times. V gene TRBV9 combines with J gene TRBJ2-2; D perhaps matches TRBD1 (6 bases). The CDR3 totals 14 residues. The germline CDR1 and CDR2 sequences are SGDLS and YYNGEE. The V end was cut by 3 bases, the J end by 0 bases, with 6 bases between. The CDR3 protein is CASSDRANTGELFF. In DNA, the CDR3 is TGTGCCAGCAGCGACAGGGCGAACACCGGGGAGCTGTTTTTT.

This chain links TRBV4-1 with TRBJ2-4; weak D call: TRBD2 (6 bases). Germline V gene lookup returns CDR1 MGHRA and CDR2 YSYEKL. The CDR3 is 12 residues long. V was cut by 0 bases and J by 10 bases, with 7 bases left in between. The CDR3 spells CASSQEEGIQYF. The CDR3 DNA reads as TGCGCCAGCAGCCAAGAGGAGGGTATTCAGTACTTC.

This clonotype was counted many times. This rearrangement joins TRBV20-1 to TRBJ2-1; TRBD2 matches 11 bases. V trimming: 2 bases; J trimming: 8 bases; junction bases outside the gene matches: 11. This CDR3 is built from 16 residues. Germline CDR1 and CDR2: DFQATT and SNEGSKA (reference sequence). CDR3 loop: CSARNSGLAGTYEQFF. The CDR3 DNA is TGCAGTGCTAGAAACAGCGGACTAGCGGGTACCTATGAGCAGTTCTTC.

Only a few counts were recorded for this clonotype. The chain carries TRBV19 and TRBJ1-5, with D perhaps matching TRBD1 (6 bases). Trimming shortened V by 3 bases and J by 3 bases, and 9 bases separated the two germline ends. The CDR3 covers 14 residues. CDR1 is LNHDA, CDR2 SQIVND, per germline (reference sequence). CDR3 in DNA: TGTGCCAGTAGTATTAGGGGGAACAATCAGCCCCAGCATTTT. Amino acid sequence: CASSIRGNNQPQHF.

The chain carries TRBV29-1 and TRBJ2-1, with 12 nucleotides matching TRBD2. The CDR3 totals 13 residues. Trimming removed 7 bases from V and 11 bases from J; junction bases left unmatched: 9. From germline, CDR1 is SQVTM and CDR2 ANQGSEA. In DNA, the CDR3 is TGCAGCGCCGTGACTAGCGGGAGCATCAAGCAGTTCTTC. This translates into CSAVTSGSIKQFF.

CDR3 protein: CASSPPVASGNTIYF. CDR3 nucleotide sequence: TGTGCCAGCTCACCACCGGTAGCCTCTGGAAACACCATATATTTT. The gene calls are TRBV18 and TRBJ1-3; D is undetermined. The CDR3 is 15 amino acids. The V gene's germline CDR1 is KGHSH and CDR2 LQKENI. Trimming took 0 bases from V and 0 from J, leaving 6 bases between them.

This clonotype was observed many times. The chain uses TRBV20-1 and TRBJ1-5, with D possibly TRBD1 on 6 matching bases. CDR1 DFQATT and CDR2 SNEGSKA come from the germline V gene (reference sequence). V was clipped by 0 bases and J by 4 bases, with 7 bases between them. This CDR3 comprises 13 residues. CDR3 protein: CSAREQGNQPQHF. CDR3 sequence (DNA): TGCAGTGCTAGAGAGCAGGGGAATCAGCCCCAGCATTTT.

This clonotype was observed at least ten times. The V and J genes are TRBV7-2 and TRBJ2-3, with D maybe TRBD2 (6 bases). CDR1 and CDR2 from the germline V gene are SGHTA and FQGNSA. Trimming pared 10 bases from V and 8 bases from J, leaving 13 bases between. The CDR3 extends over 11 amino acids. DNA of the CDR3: TGTGCCACCCTCCTCGGGGGTACGCAGTATTTT. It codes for CATLLGGTQYF.

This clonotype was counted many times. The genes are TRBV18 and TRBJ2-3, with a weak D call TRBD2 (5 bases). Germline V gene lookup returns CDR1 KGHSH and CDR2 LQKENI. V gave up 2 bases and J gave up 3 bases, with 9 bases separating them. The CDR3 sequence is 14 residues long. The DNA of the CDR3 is TGTGCCAGCTCACCAGTCGGGATGACAGATACGCAGTATTTT. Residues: CASSPVGMTDTQYF.

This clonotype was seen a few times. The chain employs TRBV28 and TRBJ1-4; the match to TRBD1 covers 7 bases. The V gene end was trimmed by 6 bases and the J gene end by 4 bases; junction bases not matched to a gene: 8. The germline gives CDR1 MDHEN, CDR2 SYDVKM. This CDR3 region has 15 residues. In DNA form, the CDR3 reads TGTGCCAGCAGCCAAGGGGGCAGTGTTAATGAAAAACTGTTTTTT. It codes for CASSQGGSVNEKLFF. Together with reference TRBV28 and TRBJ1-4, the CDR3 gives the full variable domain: DVKVTQSSRYLVKRTGEKVFLECVQDMDHENMFWYRQDPGLGLRLIYFSYDVKMKEKGDIPEGYSVSREKKERFSLILESASTNQTSMYLCASSQGGSVNEKLFFGSGTQLSVL.

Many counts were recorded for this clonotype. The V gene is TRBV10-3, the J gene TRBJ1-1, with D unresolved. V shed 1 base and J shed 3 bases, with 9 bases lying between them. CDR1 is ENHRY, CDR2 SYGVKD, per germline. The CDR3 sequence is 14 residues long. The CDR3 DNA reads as TGTGCCATCAGTGAGTTTCACGGAGACACTGAAGCTTTCTTT. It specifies CAISEFHGDTEAFF.

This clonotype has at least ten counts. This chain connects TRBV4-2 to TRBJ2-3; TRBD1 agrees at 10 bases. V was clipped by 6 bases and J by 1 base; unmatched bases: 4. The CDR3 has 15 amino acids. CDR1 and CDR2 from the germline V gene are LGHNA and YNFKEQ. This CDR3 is CASREGQGGTDTQYF. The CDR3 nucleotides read TGTGCCAGCAGGGAAGGACAGGGGGGCACAGATACGCAGTATTTT.

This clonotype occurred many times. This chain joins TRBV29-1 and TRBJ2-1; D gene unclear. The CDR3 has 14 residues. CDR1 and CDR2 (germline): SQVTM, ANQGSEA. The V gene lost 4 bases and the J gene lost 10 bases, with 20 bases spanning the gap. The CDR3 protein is CSVVKLAASPEQFF. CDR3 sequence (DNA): TGCAGCGTTGTGAAATTGGCTGCTTCTCCCGAGCAGTTCTTC.

The CDR3 here is CASSTQGHQPQHF. The CDR3 bases are TGTGCCAGTAGTACTCAGGGGCATCAGCCCCAGCATTTT. The rearrangement joins TRBV19 to TRBJ1-5, with D perhaps matching TRBD1 (6 bases). Trimming shortened V by 4 bases and J by 5 bases, and 9 bases separated the two germline ends. CDR1 is LNHDA and CDR2 is SQIVND in the germline V gene (reference sequence). The CDR3 spans 13 residues.

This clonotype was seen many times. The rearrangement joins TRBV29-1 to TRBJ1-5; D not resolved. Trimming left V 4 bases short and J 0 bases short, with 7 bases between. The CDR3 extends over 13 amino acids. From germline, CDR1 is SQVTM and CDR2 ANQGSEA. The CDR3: CSVAEYSNQPQHF. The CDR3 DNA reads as TGCAGCGTTGCGGAGTATAGCAATCAGCCCCAGCATTTT.

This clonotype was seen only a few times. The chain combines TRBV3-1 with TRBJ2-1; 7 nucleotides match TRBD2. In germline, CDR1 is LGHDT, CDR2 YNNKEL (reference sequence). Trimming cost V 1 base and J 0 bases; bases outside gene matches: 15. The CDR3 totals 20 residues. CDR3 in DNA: TGTGCCAGCAGCCAAGTTAAGACTAGCCGGGGGGAGCGCTCCTACAATGAGCAGTTCTTC. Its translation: CASSQVKTSRGERSYNEQFF.